These 29 T cell receptor beta chains share one sample of origin, sequenced in a study of cytomegalovirus exposure and HLA in healthy donors. Primers: 60 Vbeta forward and 13 Jbeta reverse. Only in-frame clones appear in the TCRdb table, and some are missing; sequencing was by immunoSEQ multiplex PCR. The table lists approximately 130,000 clones, approximately 9% of them singletons. The specimen was PBMCs. These receptors were collected from a woman aged 40-49 years in good health and CMV-seropositive.

Remarks on this clone: At one end, the junction sequence differs from germline, possibly due to a read error. Here the CDR3 reads CASRAAQNTGELFF. As DNA, the CDR3 is TGTGCCAGTAGGGCCGCGCAGAACACCGGGGAGCTGTTTTTC. The chain recombines TRBV19 with TRBJ2-2; a possible D gene is TRBD2 (5 bases). This CDR3 contains 14 residues. Germline CDR1 LNHDA, CDR2 SQIVND (reference sequence).

This clone was seen only a few times. The gene calls are TRBV18 and TRBJ1-1; no firm D call. V was shortened by 5 bases and J by 1 base, with 5 bases between the two germline ends. There are 12 residues in the CDR3. Germline V gene sequence: CDR1 KGHSH, CDR2 LQKENI. CDR3 DNA: TGTGCCAGCTCAGAGGGGAACACTGAAGCTTTCTTT. Its translation: CASSEGNTEAFF.

This clone was counted only a few times. The rearrangement joins TRBV6-6 to TRBJ1-3; no clear D. Trimming took off 2 bases at V and 6 bases at J, with 2 bases between the two ends. This CDR3 is built from 11 residues. The germline gives CDR1 MNHNY, CDR2 SVGAGI (reference sequence). The DNA for the CDR3 is TGTGCCAGCAGTTACCTAAACACCATATATTTT. Translated: CASSYLNTIYF.

The V call is TRBV5-6, the J call TRBJ1-2; 7 positions match TRBD1. The germline V gene encodes CDR1 SGHDT and CDR2 YYEEEE. The CDR3 loop spans 13 amino acids. V lost 4 bases, J lost 5 bases, and 5 bases stayed unmatched. The DNA for the CDR3 is TGTGCCAGCAGCCAGACAGGGATGTATGGCTACACCTTC. Amino acid sequence: CASSQTGMYGYTF.

This clone was counted between two and nine times. This rearrangement joins TRBV5-1 to TRBJ2-3; D remains ambiguous. CDR3 length: 14 amino acids. Germline CDR1 and CDR2: SGHRS and YFSETQ. The V and J ends lost 4 bases and 1 base respectively, with 10 bases between them. CDR3 protein: CASSPDAGTDTQYF. DNA of the CDR3: TGCGCCAGCAGCCCCGACGCGGGCACAGATACGCAGTATTTT.

This clone was detected a few times. The V gene is TRBV7-2, the J gene TRBJ2-7, with D perhaps matching TRBD2 (5 bases). The germline V and J ends were trimmed by 2 bases and 5 bases, with 13 bases remaining between them. From germline, CDR1 is SGHTA and CDR2 FQGNSA. The CDR3 sequence is 14 residues long. The DNA of the CDR3 is TGTGCCAGCAGCTTAAGAGAGGGCTACCACGAGCAGTACTTC. It codes for CASSLREGYHEQYF.

As concerns this clone: Within the sample, other DNA sequences also encode this same CDR3. V gene TRBV5-1 combines with J gene TRBJ2-3; D gene unclear. The V and J ends lost 2 bases and 0 bases respectively, with 7 bases between them. Germline V CDR1 and CDR2: SGHRS, YFSETQ. This CDR3 is built from 14 residues. In DNA, the CDR3 is TGCGCCAGCAGCTTAACAGTGAGCACAGATACGCAGTATTTT. It encodes CASSLTVSTDTQYF. Drawing the rest from reference TRBV5-1 and TRBJ2-3, the complete variable domain is KAGVTQTPRYLIKTRGQQVTLSCSPISGHRSVSWYQQTPGQGLQFLFEYFSETQRNKGNFPGRFSGRQFSNSRSEMNVSTLELGDSALYLCASSLTVSTDTQYFGPGTRLTVL.

The chain uses TRBV6-1 and TRBJ2-3, with TRBD1 matching over 11 bases. The CDR3 is made up of 14 amino acids. V lost 6 bases to trimming and J lost 5 bases; unmatched junction nucleotides: 4. CDR1 is MNHNS, CDR2 SASEGT, per germline. Here the CDR3 reads CASRGTGGQDTQYF. The CDR3 DNA reads TGTGCCAGCAGGGGGACAGGGGGTCAAGATACGCAGTATTTT.

The chain couples TRBV5-6 to TRBJ2-7; a possible D gene is TRBD2 (6 bases). Germline-derived CDR1 and CDR2 are SGHDT and YYEEEE. Trimming stripped 4 bases from V and 2 bases from J, with 16 bases between. The CDR3 consists of 15 residues. The CDR3 here is CASSEWDSRPYEQYF. The DNA for the CDR3 is TGTGCCAGCAGCGAATGGGACTCTCGTCCCTACGAGCAGTACTTC.

This clone has only a few counts. CDR3: CASRGRREDSNQPQHF. CDR3 DNA sequence: TGTGCCAGCAGGGGGCGCCGAGAGGATAGCAATCAGCCCCAGCATTTT. The gene calls are TRBV27 and TRBJ1-5; tentative D call: TRBD1 (5 bases). Trimming took 6 bases from V and 0 from J, leaving 15 bases between them. CDR1 and CDR2 from the germline V gene are MNHEY and SMNVEV (reference sequence). The CDR3 has 16 amino acids.

Comment on this clone: This CDR3 is also generated by other DNA sequences in the sample. J is TRBJ1-6 and V is TRBV6-5, with D perhaps TRBD1 (5 bases). This CDR3 is 13 amino acids long. CDR1 and CDR2 (germline): MNHEY, SVGAGI. V gave up 3 bases and J gave up 6 bases, with 6 bases separating them. DNA of the CDR3: TGTGCCAGCAGTTATCAGGGTAATTCACCCCTCCACTTT. Translated: CASSYQGNSPLHF.

This clone was detected many times. The rearrangement uses TRBV27 and TRBJ1-1; 7 positions agree with TRBD1. V lost 7 bases and J lost 3; bases outside the gene matches: 2. CDR3 length equals 12 residues. The germline V gene has CDR1 MNHEY and CDR2 SMNVEV (reference sequence). The CDR3 sequence: CASKTGYTEAFF. In DNA, the CDR3 is TGTGCCAGCAAGACAGGGTACACTGAAGCTTTCTTT.

Concerning this clone: The same CDR3 is also encoded by other DNA sequences in this sample. V usage is TRBV5-6 and J usage is TRBJ1-5; TRBD1 aligns across 10 bases. With 4 bases clipped from V and 3 bases from J, the junction kept 10 bases outside the gene matches. CDR3 length: 17 residues. CDR1 and CDR2 (germline): SGHDT, YYEEEE. The CDR3 coding sequence is TGTGCCAGCAGCGTAGGGACAGGGGTACGATCCAATCAGCCCCAGCATTTT. It yields the protein CASSVGTGVRSNQPQHF.

The chain couples TRBV4-1 to TRBJ2-5; D is undetermined. The germline V gene has CDR1 MGHRA and CDR2 YSYEKL. The CDR3 covers 16 residues. Deletions cut 4 bases from V and 3 bases from J, with 18 bases between. The CDR3 sequence is CASSRSRNLREETQYF. The DNA of the CDR3 is TGCGCCAGCAGCCGGTCACGCAACCTTCGGGAAGAGACCCAGTACTTC.

Only a few counts were recorded for this clone. The chain recombines TRBV6-5 with TRBJ2-3; 9 bases line up with TRBD1. The CDR3 runs to 15 residues. Germline assignment: CDR1 MNHEY and CDR2 SVGAGI. Trimming removed 1 base from V and 4 bases from J; junction bases left unmatched: 3. CDR3 DNA: TGTGCCAGCAGTTACTTCCGGGACAGGGCAGATACGCAGTATTTT. Translation: CASSYFRDRADTQYF.

Only a few counts were recorded for this clone. This chain links TRBV7-2 with TRBJ2-7; the match to TRBD1 covers 7 bases. The CDR3 spans 15 residues. V trimming: 5 bases; J trimming: 2 bases; junction bases outside the gene matches: 9. Germline V lookup: CDR1 SGHTA, CDR2 FQGNSA. This chain's CDR3 is CASSPQPGQPYEQYF. The CDR3 DNA is TGTGCCAGCAGCCCCCAACCGGGACAGCCCTACGAGCAGTACTTC.

In this sample, this clone turned up a few times. The chain uses TRBV6-1 and TRBJ1-4, with 7 bases that match TRBD1. The CDR3 is made up of 14 amino acids. Germline V CDR1 and CDR2: MNHNS, SASEGT. V was pared by 5 bases and J by 8 bases, with 8 bases of the junction left unmatched. CDR3 DNA sequence: TGTGCCAGCAGTACAGGGGCGGCCGGGGAAAAACTGTTTTTT. Amino acid sequence: CASSTGAAGEKLFF.

This clone was seen only a few times. V gene TRBV29-1 combines with J gene TRBJ2-7; D perhaps matches TRBD1 (6 bases). Trimming took 2 bases from V and 7 from J, leaving 12 bases between them. CDR3 length equals 12 residues. Germline V lookup: CDR1 SQVTM, CDR2 ANQGSEA. The CDR3: CSVETGLGEQYF. In DNA form, the CDR3 reads TGCAGCGTTGAAACAGGGCTGGGTGAGCAGTACTTC.

The genes are TRBV6-1 and TRBJ1-4; TRBD1 matches at 7 bases. V shed 4 bases and J 4 bases; nucleotides not matched to a gene: 9. Germline V CDR1 and CDR2: MNHNS, SASEGT. The CDR3 length is 16 residues. In DNA form, the CDR3 reads TGTGCCAGCAGTGCCTCCGGGACAGCCTTTAATGAAAAACTGTTTTTT. It codes for CASSASGTAFNEKLFF.

The V gene is TRBV19, the J gene TRBJ1-5, with D perhaps matching TRBD1 (5 bases). The CDR3 covers 14 residues. From germline, CDR1 is LNHDA and CDR2 SQIVND (reference sequence). Deletions cut 3 bases from V and 5 bases from J, with 11 bases between. The CDR3 sequence: CASSMQGSDQPQHF. DNA of the CDR3: TGTGCCAGTAGTATGCAGGGCAGCGATCAGCCCCAGCATTTT. Together with reference TRBV19 and TRBJ1-5, the CDR3 gives the full variable domain: DGGITQSPKYLFRKEGQNVTLSCEQNLNHDAMYWYRQDPGQGLRLIYYSQIVNDFQKGDIAEGYSVSREKKESFPLTVTSAQKNPTAFYLCASSMQGSDQPQHFGDGTRLSIL.

The sample holds a few counts of this clone. CDR3 loop: CASSQEAGTFTDTQYF. The CDR3 DNA sequence: TGCGCCAGCAGCCAAGAGGCGGGGACTTTCACAGATACGCAGTATTTT. The chain links TRBV4-1 to TRBJ2-3, with D possibly matching TRBD2 (6 bases). Trimming removed 0 bases from V and 2 bases from J, with 12 bases in between. The CDR3 covers 16 residues. The germline gives CDR1 MGHRA, CDR2 YSYEKL.

The rearrangement links TRBV5-1 to TRBJ2-2, with 9 bases aligning to TRBD1. Trimming took 0 bases from V and 6 from J; bases not matched to a gene: 6. Germline V gives CDR1 SGHRS, CDR2 YFSETQ. The CDR3 is 16 residues long. The CDR3 loop reads CASSLGPGTGSGELFF. In nucleotides, the CDR3 is TGCGCCAGCAGCTTGGGTCCCGGGACAGGGTCCGGGGAGCTGTTTTTT.

V gene TRBV19 combines with J gene TRBJ2-3; a weak D match, TRBD2 (5 bases). Germline values: CDR1 LNHDA, CDR2 SQIVND (reference sequence). The ends were cut back, 4 bases at V and 2 bases at J, with 13 bases in the middle. CDR3 size: 15 residues. The CDR3 DNA is TGTGCCAGTAGTAAGGGTGCCGGGAACACAGATACGCAGTATTTT. It codes for CASSKGAGNTDTQYF.

CDR3 protein: CASRDLSRSEQYF. The CDR3 DNA follows: TGTGCCAGTAGGGACTTGTCCAGATCCGAGCAGTACTTC. J is TRBJ2-7 and V is TRBV19; weak D call: TRBD2 (5 bases). There are 13 residues in the CDR3. Germline values: CDR1 LNHDA, CDR2 SQIVND (reference sequence). The ends were cut back, 6 bases at V and 6 bases at J, with 15 bases in the middle.

There are a few counts of this clone. V is TRBV18 and J is TRBJ1-1; D remains unclear. Germline CDR1 KGHSH, CDR2 LQKENI. Trimming removed 6 bases at V and 4 bases at J, with 15 bases between. This CDR3 comprises 14 residues. CDR3 coding DNA: TGTGCCAGCTCGCCCAGGCCGGCGAGCACTGAAGCTTTCTTT. Protein product: CASSPRPASTEAFF.

This rearrangement joins TRBV4-1 to TRBJ1-2, with a tentative D call TRBD1 (5 bases). Germline CDR1 reads MGHRA; CDR2 reads YSYEKL. V dropped 2 bases and J dropped 11 bases, with 24 bases sitting between them. This CDR3 is built from 16 residues. The CDR3 nucleotides are TGCGCCAGCAGCCAATCCCAGGCGGGTACCCTGGAGGGGTACACCTTC. Its translation: CASSQSQAGTLEGYTF.

This clone has more than one count but fewer than ten. The V gene is TRBV2, the J gene TRBJ2-2; TRBD2 agrees at 7 bases. Looked up from germline, CDR1 is SNHLY and CDR2 is FYNNEI. The CDR3 is 15 amino acids. J lost 4 bases, V lost 4 bases, and 6 bases had no gene match. CDR3: CASSGLRGVTGELFF. In DNA form, the CDR3 reads TGTGCCAGCAGTGGACTACGGGGGGTCACCGGGGAGCTGTTTTTT.

This clone is a singleton in its sample. The gene calls are TRBV6-1 and TRBJ1-4; the D is unclear. V dropped 0 bases and J dropped 0 bases, with 8 bases sitting between them. This CDR3 comprises 16 residues. Germline assignment: CDR1 MNHNS and CDR2 SASEGT. CDR3 in DNA: TGTGCCAGCAGTGAAGCCCGCGCTGCAACTAATGAAAAACTGTTTTTT. This gives the protein CASSEARAATNEKLFF.

This clone has just a few counts. The J gene is TRBJ2-3, the V gene TRBV10-1; 9 bases align to TRBD1. The CDR3 extends over 13 amino acids. The germline V gene encodes CDR1 WNHNN and CDR2 SYGVQD (reference sequence). Trimming took 3 bases from V and 6 from J; bases not matched to a gene: 1. CDR3 in amino acids: CASSDDRGDTQYF. CDR3 nucleotides: TGCGCCAGCAGTGATGACAGGGGGGATACGCAGTATTTT.